This T cell receptor beta chain was profiled in a study of cytomegalovirus exposure and HLA in healthy donors (TCRdb year 2017). About the full investigation: An earlier analysis of approximately 640 of the donors reported approximately 300 Gb of sequence data and 117 million unique TCR beta sequences from 150 million to 200 million T cells. About 280 gigabases of sequencing data and 78 million or so unique TCR sequences were included in an early release covering over 600 HLA-typed donors. Of the roughly 390 genotyped donors, 81% were placed in the genetic ancestry cluster associated with self-reported Caucasian donors. The study aimed to test whether cataloging public T cell receptors could reveal signatures of past pathogen exposure. The study profiled the T cell repertoires of more than 500 subjects by immunosequencing and related them to cytomegalovirus serostatus. Besides the first cohort of roughly 640 subjects, a separate validation cohort made up of some 110 different subjects was used. To predict cytomegalovirus infection status, the study brought together high-throughput TCR immunosequencing, statistical association of individual TCRs with disease status, and machine learning. To study patterns of TCR occurrence, a later analysis re-analyzed previously published TCR beta repertoires from several hundred donors and added high-resolution HLA genotyping. Rather than drawing on any new phenotypic data, the later analysis identified candidate immune exposures from TCR beta sequences and the way those sequences occurred across donors. In an earlier analysis of roughly 600 of the donors, high-throughput TCR beta sequencing was used to judge whether each TCR beta V gene segment behaved as functional or pseudogenic. Donor age, sex, ethnicity and CMV serostatus were compiled together with the repertoire data. A later genetic analysis used genome-wide SNP genotypes for about 55% of the 666 donors, treating that subset as a discovery cohort. Every repertoire in the discovery cohort had been generated on one and the same sequencing platform. HLA typing included class I and class II loci at four-digit resolution. Typing coverage varied by locus: 629-630 donors for A, B, C, DRB1 and DQB1; approximately 500 for DQA1; about 600 for DPA1; around 490 for DPB1. Roughly 5 DR-DQ haplotypes were handled as single units for association and clustering because linkage in the cohort was strong. On average, roughly 250,000 unique TCR beta nucleotide sequences were sequenced per donor among a few hundred genotyped donors of the cohort, with approximately 18% of those sequences being non-productive. Results the study describes overall, beyond this receptor: The earlier analysis of 587 of the donors excluded 15 to 20 rarely observed V segments, including chromosome 9 orphons, because counts were too low. In an earlier analysis of around 600 of the donors, most TCR beta V segments were observed in productive rearrangements about 87% or about 30% of the time, broadly matching IMGT annotations. Because the 87-base-pair reads could not distinguish some IMGT-functional V segments, including TRBV6-2 and TRBV6-3, those segments were excluded. Three of the identified cytomegalovirus-associated TCR beta chains were confirmed in vitro to be specific for cytomegalovirus antigens. The classifier was reported to diagnose cytomegalovirus status with high specificity and sensitivity in both the original cohort and the validation cohort. A total of 150 to 200 TCR beta chains were listed by the study as associated with cytomegalovirus. A later analysis found that HLA-associated TCR beta chains were more clonally expanded and had lower generation probabilities than equally common non-associated chains. A later analysis reported that several top co-occurrence clusters appeared linked to parvovirus B19, influenza, CMV and Epstein-Barr virus. Compared with the roughly 700-donor mean, donors in an Asian-associated ancestry cluster had fewer N-insertions in productive TCRs, according to a later genetic analysis. An association between a missense DCLRE1C variant and V-gene and J-gene trimming of TCR beta chains was found in a later genetic analysis and replicated in an independent cohort. CMV serostatus was the only immune exposure information available for the cohort. The sequencing pipeline was judged likely to have produced a cluster of highly shared sequence variants as a technical artifact. A later analysis found that TCR association rates varied across HLA loci, with DRB1 alleles showing the most associated TCRs and HLA-C alleles the fewest. This cohort had only TCR beta chains sequenced, and the lack of alpha or paired-chain data limited which features could be detected. At a false discovery rate of 0.05, a later analysis linked 15,000 to 20,000 TCR beta sequences to specific HLA alleles. Assigning TCR associations to individual alleles was difficult when HLA alleles, especially DR and DQ, strongly co-occurred. Roughly uniform sequencing depth across donors was assumed in presence/absence analyses, although this assumption may not hold. Linkage disequilibrium might explain the correlated functional status among segregating V segments, but an unknown experimental factor could not be ruled out. According to the authors, the approach could potentially be generalized to other disease states and immunological phenotypes. A later analysis found that most CMV-associated TCR beta chains appeared HLA-restricted, with HLA associations seemingly driven largely by CMV exposure. While some public TCRs were present in many individuals, most TCR sequences turned up only very rarely across donors. Because HLA typing was unavailable for some donors at each locus, only the typed subset was used in association tests. A further reported finding was that TCR beta sequences accurately predicted the HLA-A and HLA-B alleles for most subjects in the first cohort.

Library preparation was by the immunoSEQ multiplex PCR assay. For the multiplex PCR, a mixture combining 60 forward primers for TCR Vbeta segments and 13 reverse primers for TCR Jbeta segments was used. Amplification of the CDR3 region of rearranged TCR beta genes was performed with a multiplex PCR assay on genomic DNA. The Illumina HiSeq System was used to sequence the amplified TCR beta libraries as 87-base-pair reads. The paper's data handling went like this. A later analysis counted some 74 million unique TCR beta chains across the 500 to 850 repertoires, and about 10 million of these chains were shared by at least two donors. A nearest-neighbor algorithm error-corrected the raw reads and collapsed the reads into unique sequences, merging closely related sequences to remove PCR and sequencing errors. V, D and J gene segments were assigned by aligning CDR3 sequences to IMGT reference sequences. For a sequence to be retained, a match of at least six nucleotides to both a V gene segment and a J gene segment was required. Rearrangements were classified as productive when the CDR3 lacked stop codons and remained in frame with V and J, and all other rearrangements were classified as non-productive. Following IMGT convention, CDR3 was defined as the stretch from the second conserved V-encoded cysteine to the conserved J-encoded phenylalanine. In an earlier analysis of around 540 of the donors, sequences lacking an unambiguous match to a single V gene segment were excluded. An earlier analysis of approximately 590 of the donors called V segments functional above 56.7% productive rearrangements and segregating when the between-donor standard deviation exceeded 5%. To diagnose cytomegalovirus status from the catalog of TCR beta chain sequences, a statistical classification framework was built. A later analysis assigned V and J genes by comparing TCR nucleotide sequences with IMGT/GENE-DB human TR gene sequences. In a later analysis, CDR3 sequences and most-parsimonious VDJ recombination scenarios were assigned using the TCRdist pipeline. In a later analysis, every TCR beta chain was defined by the combination of its CDR3 amino acid sequence and its V-gene family, and reads without a unique V-gene family were dropped. To address suspected cross-contamination and a sequencing artifact, a later analysis removed 592 highly shared, low-generation-probability nucleotide sequences. In a later analysis, a clonal expansion index for each public chain was calculated from normalized within-repertoire ranks of inferred template counts. In a later analysis, generation probabilities were computed using a VDJ recombination model fitted to out-of-frame rearrangements, and the results were checked against IGoR. In a later analysis, TCR-TCR, TCR-HLA and TCR-CMV co-occurrence was scored with hypergeometric tests, and a repertoire-size bias correction was applied to TCR pairs. In a later analysis, false discovery rates were estimated by permuting HLA or CMV assignments 20 times. In a later analysis, co-occurring TCRs were grouped using DBSCAN, and TCRdist sequence similarity was added for clustering within HLA-allele-positive subsets. Repertoires with fewer than 30,000 or more than 120,000 public chains were left out of co-occurrence clustering, as were about 5 repertoires with anomalous nucleotide sharing. Held by TCRdb, this immuneACCESS table contains in-frame sequences only and omits some clones. Under half of the omission traces to an unresolved V gene where checked; the cause of the rest is unknown. V, J and clone size are taken as reported in that table, and D and trimming were inferred from the DNA itself. The sample profile shows around 150,000 clones; roughly 70% of them were found once. The top ten hold 3% to 3.5% of the sample.

To note about this clone: Its antigen is currently not known. No qualities accompany the bases; no much larger clone lies one base away.

At the junction V is shortened by 0 bases and J by 6 bases; bases outside the gene matches: 6. The germline V gene sets CDR1 to SGDLS and CDR2 to YYNGEE. The CDR3, cysteine through phenylalanine, is 15 amino acids long. Only the CDR3 DNA is retained, 45 bases long and in frame from the first base. In total, roughly 670 healthy bone marrow donors made up the cohort. At the time of sampling, every cohort member was nominally healthy, though immune exposures that went unrecorded were likely present. The donor tested CMV seronegative, placing the donor among the 350 or so seronegative members of the cohort. Every donor gave a peripheral blood sample, and the peripheral blood mononuclear cells from that sample were used for TCR beta sequencing. The Qiagen DNeasy Blood Extraction Kit was used to extract genomic DNA from the blood cell samples.

The chain joins TRBV9 to TRBJ2-7, and 10 junctional nucleotides match TRBD2. The sample comprised PBMCs. The sequence was collected from a man between 40 and 49 years old in good health and CMV-seronegative. The nucleotide sequence reads as follows: TGTGCCAGCAGCGTAGGCCTAGCGGGAGCCTTCGAGCAGTACTTC. This codes for CASSVGLAGAFEQYF.